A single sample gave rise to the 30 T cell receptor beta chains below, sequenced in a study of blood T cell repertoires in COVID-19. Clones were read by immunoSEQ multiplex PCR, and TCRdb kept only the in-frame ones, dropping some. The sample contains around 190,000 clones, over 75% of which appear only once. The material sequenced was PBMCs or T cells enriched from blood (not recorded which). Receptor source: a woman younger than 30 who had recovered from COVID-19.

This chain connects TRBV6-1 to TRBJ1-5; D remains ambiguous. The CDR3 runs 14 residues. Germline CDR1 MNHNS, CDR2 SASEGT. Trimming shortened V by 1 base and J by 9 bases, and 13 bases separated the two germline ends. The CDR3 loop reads CASSEGADLWPQHF. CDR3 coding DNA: TGTGCCAGCAGTGAAGGGGCCGATTTGTGGCCCCAGCATTTT.

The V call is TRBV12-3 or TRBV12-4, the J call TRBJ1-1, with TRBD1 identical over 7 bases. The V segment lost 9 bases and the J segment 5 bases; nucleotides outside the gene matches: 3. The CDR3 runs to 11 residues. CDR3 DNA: TGTGCCAGATACAGGGGAACTGAAGCTTTCTTT. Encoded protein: CARYRGTEAFF.

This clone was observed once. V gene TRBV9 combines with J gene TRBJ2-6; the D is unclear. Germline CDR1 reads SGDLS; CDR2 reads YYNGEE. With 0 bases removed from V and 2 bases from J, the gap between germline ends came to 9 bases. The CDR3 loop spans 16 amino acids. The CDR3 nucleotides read TGTGCCAGCAGCGTAGTCGGGTCAACTGGGGCCAACGTCCTGACTTTC. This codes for CASSVVGSTGANVLTF. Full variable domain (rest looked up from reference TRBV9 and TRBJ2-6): DSGVTQTPKHLITATGQRVTLRCSPRSGDLSVYWYQQSLDQGLQFLIQYYNGEERAKGNILERFSAQQFPDLHSELNLSSLELGDSALYFCASSVVGSTGANVLTFGAGSRLTVL.

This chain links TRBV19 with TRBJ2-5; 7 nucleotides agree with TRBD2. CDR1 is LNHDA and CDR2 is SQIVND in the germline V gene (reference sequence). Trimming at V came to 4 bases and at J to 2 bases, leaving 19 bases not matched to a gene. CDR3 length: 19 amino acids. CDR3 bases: TGTGCCAGTAGTAGAGGGGCAGGGAGGGCTAGCGGACGGCAAGAGACCCAGTACTTC. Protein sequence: CASSRGAGRASGRQETQYF.

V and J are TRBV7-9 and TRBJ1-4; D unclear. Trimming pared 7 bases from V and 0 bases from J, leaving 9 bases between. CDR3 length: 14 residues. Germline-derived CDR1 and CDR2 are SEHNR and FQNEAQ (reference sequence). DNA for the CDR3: TGTGCCAGCAAGGCCCAGGCAACTAATGAAAAACTGTTTTTT. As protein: CASKAQATNEKLFF.

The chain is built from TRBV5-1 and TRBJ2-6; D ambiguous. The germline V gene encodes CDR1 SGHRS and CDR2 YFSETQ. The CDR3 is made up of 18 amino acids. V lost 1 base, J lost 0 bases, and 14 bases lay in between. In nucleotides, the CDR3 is TGCGCCAGCAGCTTGTACGCGGATATGAGCTCTGGGGCCAACGTCCTGACTTTC. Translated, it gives CASSLYADMSSGANVLTF.

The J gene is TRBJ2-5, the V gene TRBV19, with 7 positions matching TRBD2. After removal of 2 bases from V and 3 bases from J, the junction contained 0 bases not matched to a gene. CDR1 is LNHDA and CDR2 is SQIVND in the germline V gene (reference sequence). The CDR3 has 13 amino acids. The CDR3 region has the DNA TGTGCCAGTAGTATACTAGCGGAAGAGACCCAGTACTTC. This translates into CASSILAEETQYF.

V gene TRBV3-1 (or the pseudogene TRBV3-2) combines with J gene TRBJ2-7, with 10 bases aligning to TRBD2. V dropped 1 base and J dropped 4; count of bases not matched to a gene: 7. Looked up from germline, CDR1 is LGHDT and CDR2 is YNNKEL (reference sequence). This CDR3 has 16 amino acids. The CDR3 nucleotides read TGTGCCAGCAGCCAAGGGAGACTAGCGGGCGCATACGAGCAGTACTTC. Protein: CASSQGRLAGAYEQYF.

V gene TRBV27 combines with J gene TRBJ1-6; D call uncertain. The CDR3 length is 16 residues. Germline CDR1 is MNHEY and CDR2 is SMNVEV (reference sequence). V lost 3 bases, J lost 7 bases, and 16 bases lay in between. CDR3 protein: CASSFIDTLSNSPLHF. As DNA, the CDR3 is TGTGCCAGCAGTTTCATAGATACCCTCTCGAATTCACCCCTCCACTTT.

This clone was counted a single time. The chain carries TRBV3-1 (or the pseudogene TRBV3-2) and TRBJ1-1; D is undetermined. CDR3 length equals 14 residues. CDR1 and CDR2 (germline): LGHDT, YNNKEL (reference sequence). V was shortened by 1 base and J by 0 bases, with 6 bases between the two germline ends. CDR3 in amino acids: CASSQGRMNTEAFF. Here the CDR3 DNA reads TGTGCCAGCAGCCAAGGGCGGATGAACACTGAAGCTTTCTTT.

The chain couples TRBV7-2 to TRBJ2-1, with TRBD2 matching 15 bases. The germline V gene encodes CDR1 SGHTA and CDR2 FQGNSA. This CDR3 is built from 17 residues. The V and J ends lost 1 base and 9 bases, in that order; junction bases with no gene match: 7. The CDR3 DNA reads TGTGCCAGCAGCTTAGTGGGACTAGCGGGGGGATTTGTTGAGCAGTTCTTC. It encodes CASSLVGLAGGFVEQFF.

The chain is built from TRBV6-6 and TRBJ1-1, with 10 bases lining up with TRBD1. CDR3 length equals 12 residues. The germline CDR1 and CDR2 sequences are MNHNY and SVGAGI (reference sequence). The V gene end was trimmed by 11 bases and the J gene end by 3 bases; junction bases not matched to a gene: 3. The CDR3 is CAGGQGDTEAFF. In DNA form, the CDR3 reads TGTGCCGGCGGACAGGGGGACACTGAAGCTTTCTTT.

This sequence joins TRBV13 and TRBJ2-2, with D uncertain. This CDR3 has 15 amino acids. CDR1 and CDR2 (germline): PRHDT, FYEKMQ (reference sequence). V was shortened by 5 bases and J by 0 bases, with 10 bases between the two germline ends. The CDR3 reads CASSVSGTNTGELFF. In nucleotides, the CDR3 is TGTGCCAGCAGCGTCTCAGGCACGAACACCGGGGAGCTGTTTTTT.

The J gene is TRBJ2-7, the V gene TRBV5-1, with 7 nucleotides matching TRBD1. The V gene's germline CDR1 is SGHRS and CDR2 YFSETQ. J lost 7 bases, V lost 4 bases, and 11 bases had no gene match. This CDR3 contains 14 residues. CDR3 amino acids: CASSGRQGAGEQYF. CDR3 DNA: TGCGCCAGCAGCGGACGACAGGGTGCGGGTGAGCAGTACTTC.

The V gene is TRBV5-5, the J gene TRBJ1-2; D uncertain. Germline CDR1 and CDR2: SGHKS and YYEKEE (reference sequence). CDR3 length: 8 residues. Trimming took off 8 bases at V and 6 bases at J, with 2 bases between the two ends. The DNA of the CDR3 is TGTGCCAGTAATGGCTACACCTTC. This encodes CASNGYTF.

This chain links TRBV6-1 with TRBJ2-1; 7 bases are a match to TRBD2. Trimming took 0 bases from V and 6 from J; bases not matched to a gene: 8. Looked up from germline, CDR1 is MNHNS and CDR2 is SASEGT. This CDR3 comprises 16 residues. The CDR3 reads CASSEARGWGGNEQFF. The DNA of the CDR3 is TGTGCCAGCAGTGAAGCGAGGGGTTGGGGGGGCAATGAGCAGTTCTTC.

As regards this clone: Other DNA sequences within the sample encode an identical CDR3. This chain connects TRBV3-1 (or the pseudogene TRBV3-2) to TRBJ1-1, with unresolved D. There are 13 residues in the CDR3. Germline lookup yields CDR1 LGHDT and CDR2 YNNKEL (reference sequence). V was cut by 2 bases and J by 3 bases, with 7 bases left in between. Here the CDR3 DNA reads TGTGCCAGCAGCCAACAGCGGGACACTGAAGCTTTCTTT. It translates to CASSQQRDTEAFF.

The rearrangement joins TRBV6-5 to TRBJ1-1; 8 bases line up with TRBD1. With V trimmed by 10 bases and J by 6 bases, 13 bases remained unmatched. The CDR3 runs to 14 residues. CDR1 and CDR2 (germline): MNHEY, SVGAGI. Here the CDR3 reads CAISGTGGSAEAFF. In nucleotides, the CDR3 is TGTGCCATCTCCGGGACAGGAGGGTCTGCTGAAGCTTTCTTT.

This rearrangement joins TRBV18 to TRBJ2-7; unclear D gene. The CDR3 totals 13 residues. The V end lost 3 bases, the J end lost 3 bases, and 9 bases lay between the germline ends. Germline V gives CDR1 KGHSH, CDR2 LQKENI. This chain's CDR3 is CASSPNNNYEQYF. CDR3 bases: TGTGCCAGCTCACCCAACAACAACTACGAGCAGTACTTC.

CDR3 in DNA: TGTGCCAGCAGTCCGAGACCAGGGGGATCCCCTCAGCCCCAGCATTTT. It specifies CASSPRPGGSPQPQHF. The chain employs TRBV5-6 and TRBJ1-5; 7 bases fit TRBD1. Germline trimming cut 5 bases from V and 6 bases from J; bases unmatched to any gene: 14. CDR3 size: 16 residues. Germline CDR1 and CDR2: SGHDT and YYEEEE.

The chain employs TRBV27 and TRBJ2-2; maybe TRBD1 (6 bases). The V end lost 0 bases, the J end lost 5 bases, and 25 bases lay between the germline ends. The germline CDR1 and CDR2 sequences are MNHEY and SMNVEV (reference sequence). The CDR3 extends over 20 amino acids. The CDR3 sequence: CASSLSPATGFGARTGELFF. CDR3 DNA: TGTGCCAGCAGTTTATCGCCAGCAACAGGGTTTGGAGCGAGGACCGGGGAGCTGTTTTTT.

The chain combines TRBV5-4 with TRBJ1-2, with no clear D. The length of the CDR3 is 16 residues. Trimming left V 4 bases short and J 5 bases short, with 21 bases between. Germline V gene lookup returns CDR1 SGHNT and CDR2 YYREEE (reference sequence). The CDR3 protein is CASSTLGGGFGYGYTF. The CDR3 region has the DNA TGTGCCAGCAGCACTCTAGGTGGCGGATTCGGTTATGGCTACACCTTC.

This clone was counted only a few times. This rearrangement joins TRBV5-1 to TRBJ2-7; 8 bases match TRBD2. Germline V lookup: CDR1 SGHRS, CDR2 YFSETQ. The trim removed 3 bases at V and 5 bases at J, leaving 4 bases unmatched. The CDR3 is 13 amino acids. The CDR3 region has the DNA TGCGCCAGCAGCTCTGGAGCGGGGGACGAGCAGTACTTC. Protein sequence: CASSSGAGDEQYF.

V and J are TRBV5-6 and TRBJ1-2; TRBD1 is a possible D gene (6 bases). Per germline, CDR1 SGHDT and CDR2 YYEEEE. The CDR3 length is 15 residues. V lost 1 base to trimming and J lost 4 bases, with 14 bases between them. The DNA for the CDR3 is TGTGCCAGCAGCTTGTACAACCGAGGGGGCTATGGCTACACCTTC. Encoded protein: CASSLYNRGGYGYTF.

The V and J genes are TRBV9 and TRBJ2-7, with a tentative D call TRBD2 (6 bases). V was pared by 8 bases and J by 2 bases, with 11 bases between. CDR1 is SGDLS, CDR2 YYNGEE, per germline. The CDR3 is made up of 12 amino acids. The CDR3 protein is CAREGGPYEQYF. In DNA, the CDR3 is TGTGCCAGAGAAGGAGGGCCCTACGAGCAGTACTTC.

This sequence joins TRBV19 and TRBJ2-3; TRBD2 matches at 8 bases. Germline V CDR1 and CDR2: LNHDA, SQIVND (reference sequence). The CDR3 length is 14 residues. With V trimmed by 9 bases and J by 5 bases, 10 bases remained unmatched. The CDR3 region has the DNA TGTGCCAGCTCCTTCCCGGGGGGGGGAGATACGCAGTATTTT. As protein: CASSFPGGGDTQYF.

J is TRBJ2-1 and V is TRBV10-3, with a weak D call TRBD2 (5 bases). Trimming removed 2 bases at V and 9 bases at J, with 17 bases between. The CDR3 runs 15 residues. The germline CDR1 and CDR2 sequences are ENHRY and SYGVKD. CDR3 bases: TGTGCCATCAGTGAGGAGCTAGCAGCAGGAGGTGAGCAGTTCTTC. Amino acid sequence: CAISEELAAGGEQFF.

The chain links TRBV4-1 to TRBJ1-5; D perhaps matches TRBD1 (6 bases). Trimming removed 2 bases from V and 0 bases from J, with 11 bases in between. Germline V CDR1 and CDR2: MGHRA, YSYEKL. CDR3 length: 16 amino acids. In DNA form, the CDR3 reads TGCGCCAGCAGCCAATTTGTCAGGGGTAGCAATCAGCCCCAGCATTTT. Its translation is CASSQFVRGSNQPQHF.

This CDR3 is CASRNPGQGVNSPLHF. CDR3 coding DNA: TGTGCCAGCCGCAACCCGGGACAGGGGGTTAATTCACCCCTCCACTTT. V usage is TRBV28 and J usage is TRBJ1-6, with 11 bases identical to TRBD1. The CDR3 spans 16 residues. The V gene's germline CDR1 is MDHEN and CDR2 SYDVKM. With V trimmed by 8 bases and J by 6 bases, 9 bases remained unmatched.

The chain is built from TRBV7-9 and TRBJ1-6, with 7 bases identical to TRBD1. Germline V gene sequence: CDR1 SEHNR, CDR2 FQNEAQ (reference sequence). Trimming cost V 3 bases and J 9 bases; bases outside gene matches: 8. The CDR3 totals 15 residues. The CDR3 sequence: CASSLGEGGSSPLHF. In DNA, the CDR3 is TGTGCCAGCAGCTTGGGTGAAGGGGGCAGTTCACCCCTCCACTTT.